Each of the 24 T cell receptor beta chains below was sequenced from the same sample in a study of regulatory T cells in long-lasting Graves disease. Sequencing libraries for TCR beta were prepared with iRepertoire HTBI primers and Arm-PCR of CDR3 regions. TCRdb independently ran MiXCR on the multiplex PCR reads; one entry per CDR3 protein. The sample contains 450,000 or so distinct CDR3 sequences, around a fifth of which appear only once. Time point specified: persistent/refractory GD, antithyroid drugs over 5 years with positive TRAb. The TCR library was made from RNA that had been extracted from PBMCs in TRIzol. The sequences come from peripheral blood mononuclear cells (PBMCs), collected when the disease was refractory, from a patient treated with antithyroid drugs. The receptors originated from a female donor with Graves disease.

Details on this clonotype: Since a much larger clone is just one base distant, this may be a read error. The chain links TRBV28 to TRBJ1-4, with D perhaps TRBD1 (6 bases). The length of the CDR3 is 16 residues. Germline V gene data show CDR1 as MDHEN and CDR2 as SYDVKM. CDR3 nucleotides: TGTGCCAGCAGTCTCACCCTTACAGGGAGGAATGGAAAACTGTTTTTT. Residues: CASSLTLTGRNGKLFF.

This clonotype was counted ten times or more. This rearrangement joins TRBV7-9 to TRBJ2-7; D unclear. This CDR3 region has 11 residues. CDR1 and CDR2 (germline): SEHNR, FQNEAQ (reference sequence). V shed 5 bases and J shed 3 bases, with 5 bases lying between them. CDR3 sequence (DNA): TGTGCCAGCAGCGAGGACTACGAGCAGTACTTC. This codes for CASSEDYEQYF. The full variable domain, rest sourced from reference TRBV7-9 and TRBJ2-7, is DTGVSQNPRHKITKRGQNVTFRCDPISEHNRLYWYRQTLGQGPEFLTYFQNEAQLEKSRLLSDRFSAERPKGSFSTLEIQRTEQGDSAMYLCASSEDYEQYFGPGTRLTVT.

This clonotype was seen many times. This rearrangement joins TRBV2 to TRBJ1-5; the D gene is possibly TRBD1 (6 bases). The CDR3 is 13 residues long. Trimming cost V 7 bases and J 4 bases, with 11 bases left between them. Germline assignment: CDR1 SNHLY and CDR2 FYNNEI. The CDR3 loop reads CASKTGSNQPQHF. The CDR3 DNA reads TGTGCCAGCAAAACAGGGTCGAATCAGCCCCAGCATTTT.

The chain employs TRBV7-2 and TRBJ2-3; D is perhaps TRBD2 (6 bases). V gave up 2 bases and J gave up 0 bases, with 21 bases separating them. This CDR3 region has 19 residues. Germline V gene sequence: CDR1 SGHTA, CDR2 FQGNSA. The chain's CDR3 is CASSLWRLGSGSSTDTQYF. The CDR3, as DNA: TGTGCCAGCAGCTTATGGAGGCTAGGTAGCGGATCTAGCACAGATACGCAGTATTTT.

The chain recombines TRBV10-3 with TRBJ2-7, with a possible D match to TRBD1 (6 bases). The CDR3 contains 15 residues. V lost 3 bases, J lost 2 bases, and 14 bases lay in between. Germline CDR1 and CDR2: ENHRY and SYGVKD. The CDR3 here is CAISESLGGAYEQYF. The CDR3 coding sequence is TGTGCCATCAGTGAATCGTTAGGGGGTGCCTACGAGCAGTACTTC.

The chain is built from TRBV12-3 or TRBV12-4 and TRBJ1-1; 7 bases agree with TRBD1. CDR3 length: 16 amino acids. V lost 7 bases, J lost 4 bases, and 15 bases stayed unmatched. This chain's CDR3 is CASTQPPRGISTEAFF. In nucleotides, the CDR3 is TGTGCCAGCACCCAACCGCCCAGGGGGATATCCACTGAAGCTTTCTTT.

This clonotype was seen only a few times. J is TRBJ2-3 and V is TRBV7-2; no reliable D call. The CDR3 totals 12 residues. Germline V lookup: CDR1 SGHTA, CDR2 FQGNSA. Trimming cost V 1 base and J 7 bases, with 6 bases left between them. The CDR3 is CASSLGTNTQYF. The CDR3 DNA sequence: TGTGCCAGCAGCTTAGGTACGAATACGCAGTATTTT.

V gene TRBV27 combines with J gene TRBJ2-7; possible D gene TRBD2, 6 bases. CDR1 and CDR2 (germline): MNHEY, SMNVEV (reference sequence). The CDR3 is 12 residues long. V shed 0 bases and J shed 8 bases, with 8 bases lying between them. The DNA for the CDR3 is TGTGCCAGCAGTTTATCGGGGGGACAGCAGTACTTC. Its translation: CASSLSGGQQYF.

This clonotype was observed a few times. The chain links TRBV6-2 or TRBV6-3 to TRBJ1-3; D perhaps matches TRBD1 (5 bases). Trimming took off 6 bases at V and 0 bases at J, with 21 bases between the two ends. Per the germline V gene, CDR1 is MNHEY and CDR2 is SVGEGT. The CDR3 totals 18 residues. The CDR3 region is CASSLRGWDAGSGNTIYF. The DNA of the CDR3 is TGTGCCAGCAGCCTACGAGGATGGGACGCTGGCTCTGGAAACACCATATATTTT.

The rearrangement joins TRBV18 to TRBJ2-1; TRBD2 matches 7 bases. Losses at the gene ends were 6 bases for V and 6 bases for J; bases not matched to a gene: 8. Germline loops: CDR1 KGHSH, CDR2 LQKENI. CDR3 length equals 14 residues. The DNA of the CDR3 is TGTGCCAGCTCGGCAAGCGGGGCGTCCAATGAGCAGTTCTTC. It is translated as CASSASGASNEQFF.

This clonotype was recorded many times. This chain joins TRBV6-5 and TRBJ1-1; D call uncertain. The V end lost 2 bases, the J end lost 10 bases, and 11 bases lay between the germline ends. The CDR3 has 12 amino acids. Looked up from germline, CDR1 is MNHEY and CDR2 is SVGAGI. The CDR3: CASSYDSRAAFF. As DNA, the CDR3 is TGTGCCAGCAGTTACGACTCAAGGGCAGCTTTCTTT.

This chain uses TRBV6-2 or TRBV6-3 with TRBJ1-2; D might be TRBD1 (5 bases). This CDR3 has 15 residues. V was clipped by 6 bases and J by 4 bases, with 18 bases between them. CDR1 is MNHEY, CDR2 SVGEGT, per germline. The CDR3 spells CASRAHPTEGYGYTF. CDR3 nucleotide sequence: TGTGCCAGCAGAGCTCACCCGACAGAGGGCTATGGCTACACCTTC.

The chain combines TRBV5-6 with TRBJ1-5, with 7 nucleotides matching TRBD1. Trimming took 0 bases from V and 3 from J; bases not matched to a gene: 3. CDR3 length: 15 amino acids. Per germline, CDR1 SGHDT and CDR2 YYEEEE. In DNA form, the CDR3 reads TGTGCCAGCAGCTTGGACGGGACAGACAATCAGCCCCAGCATTTT. Translated: CASSLDGTDNQPQHF.

This clonotype was seen a handful of times. A read error is possible here, since a much larger clone lies one base away. The V and J genes are TRBV11-1 and TRBJ2-7; tentative D call: TRBD1 (6 bases). CDR1 SGHAT and CDR2 FQDESV come from the germline V gene (reference sequence). The V end lost 0 bases, the J end lost 6 bases, and 6 bases lay between the germline ends. The CDR3 consists of 12 residues. Here the CDR3 reads CASSLAGAEQYF. The DNA for the CDR3 is TGTGCCAGCAGCTTAGCGGGGGCCGAGCAGTACTTC.

This clonotype was counted ten times or more. The chain couples TRBV2 to TRBJ1-5; D is ambiguous. The germline V and J ends were trimmed by 7 bases and 4 bases, with 11 bases remaining between them. Germline loops: CDR1 SNHLY, CDR2 FYNNEI. The CDR3 totals 13 residues. The CDR3 DNA is TGTGCCAGCACCTTGAGTCCAAATCAGCCCCAGCATTTT. This codes for CASTLSPNQPQHF.

J is TRBJ1-5 and V is TRBV19; 8 nucleotides match TRBD1. Germline CDR1 and CDR2: LNHDA and SQIVND (reference sequence). Unmatched junction bases numbered 9, after V lost 1 base and J lost 1 base. The CDR3 contains 18 residues. CDR3 loop: CASSIGRTGPPSNQPQHF. The CDR3 bases are TGTGCCAGTAGTATAGGACGGACAGGGCCTCCCAGCAATCAGCCCCAGCATTTT.

This clonotype came up many times. This rearrangement joins TRBV28 to TRBJ2-7; D is possibly TRBD1 or TRBD2 (5 bases each). V lost 7 bases and J 2 bases, leaving 15 bases between the germline ends. This CDR3 has 14 residues. In germline, CDR1 is MDHEN, CDR2 SYDVKM. The CDR3 DNA reads as TGTGCCAGCACCCTAGGGACGGCTACCTACGAGCAGTACTTC. Translating gives CASTLGTATYEQYF.

This clonotype was counted many times. The rearrangement links TRBV12-3 or TRBV12-4 to TRBJ2-5; 9 nucleotides agree with TRBD2. CDR3 length: 14 amino acids. V shed 7 bases, J shed 2 bases, and the junction held 5 bases outside the gene matches. Here the CDR3 reads CASKLGLAQETQYF. DNA of the CDR3: TGTGCCAGCAAACTAGGACTAGCGCAAGAGACCCAGTACTTC.

This chain links TRBV30 with TRBJ2-6, with TRBD2 identical over 8 bases. V shed 4 bases and J 3 bases; nucleotides not matched to a gene: 11. The germline V gene has CDR1 GTSNPN and CDR2 SVGIG (reference sequence). This CDR3 is 17 amino acids long. CDR3 region: CAWTLPAGVFGANVLTF. DNA for the CDR3: TGTGCCTGGACTTTACCAGCGGGAGTCTTTGGGGCCAACGTCCTGACTTTC.

This clonotype was observed at least ten times. The chain carries TRBV29-1 and TRBJ1-1, with D maybe TRBD1 (5 bases). V was pared by 5 bases and J by 2 bases, with 12 bases between. CDR1 and CDR2 from the germline V gene are SQVTM and ANQGSEA. CDR3 length: 13 amino acids. CDR3 sequence reads: CSVSGLTNTEAFF. Written as DNA, the CDR3 is TGCAGCGTTTCGGGACTTACTAACACTGAAGCTTTCTTT. Drawing the rest from reference TRBV29-1 and TRBJ1-1, the complete variable domain is SAVISQKPSRDICQRGTSLTIQCQVDSQVTMMFWYRQQPGQSLTLIATANQGSEATYESGFVIDKFPISRPNLTFSTLTVSNMSPEDSSIYLCSVSGLTNTEAFFGQGTRLTVV.

This clonotype was observed a handful of times. For the CDR3, the DNA is TGCGCCAGCAGCTCTGGGGACAGATACACTGAAGCTTTCTTT. Its translation: CASSSGDRYTEAFF. V is TRBV5-1 and J is TRBJ1-1; TRBD1 matches 7 bases. This CDR3 comprises 14 residues. Germline V gives CDR1 SGHRS, CDR2 YFSETQ. The ends lost 3 bases at V and 3 bases at J; junction bases unmatched: 5. Combining the CDR3 with reference TRBV5-1 and TRBJ1-1 gives the whole variable domain KAGVTQTPRYLIKTRGQQVTLSCSPISGHRSVSWYQQTPGQGLQFLFEYFSETQRNKGNFPGRFSGRQFSNSRSEMNVSTLELGDSALYLCASSSGDRYTEAFFGQGTRLTVV.

This rearrangement joins TRBV4-2 to TRBJ1-2; D possibly corresponds to TRBD1 (5 bases). The germline V and J ends were trimmed by 0 bases and 3 bases, with 11 bases remaining between them. Germline V gene data show CDR1 as LGHNA and CDR2 as YNFKEQ. The CDR3 spans 15 residues. The DNA of the CDR3 is TGTGCCAGCAGCCAAGATCAAGGGGAGGACTATGGCTACACCTTC. Its protein is CASSQDQGEDYGYTF.

In its sample, this clonotype was seen many times. The chain combines TRBV6-2 or TRBV6-3 with TRBJ2-5, with D possibly matching TRBD2 (7 bases). The CDR3 has 13 amino acids. V was pared by 7 bases and J by 4 bases, with 13 bases between. CDR1 is MNHEY, CDR2 SVGEGT, per germline. The CDR3 DNA is TGTGCCAGCACTAGGGGGGGGGGAGAGACCCAGTACTTC. This codes for CASTRGGGETQYF.

This clonotype was picked up many times. CDR3 nucleotide sequence: TGTGCCAGCAGCATCGGACAGGGAAAGACCCAGTACTTC. The encoded protein is CASSIGQGKTQYF. The chain carries TRBV6-1 and TRBJ2-5; TRBD1 matches at 8 bases. Trimming removed 6 bases from V and 6 bases from J; junction bases left unmatched: 6. This CDR3 has 13 residues. The V gene's germline CDR1 is MNHNS and CDR2 SASEGT.